This entry lists 29 T cell receptor beta chains sequenced from one sample in a study of identical twins. TCRdb passed the 5' RACE reads through MiXCR, listing each CDR3 protein once. The sample records under 900,000 distinct CDR3 sequences, approximately 13% being singletons. These data are also associated with another study on yellow fever vaccine responses in identical twins.

The sequencing sample was made of PBMCs. The source is a woman between 18 and 30 years old in good health.

This clonotype was seen more than once but under ten times. The chain has TRBV27 and TRBJ2-3; tentatively, D is TRBD2 (5 bases). The CDR3 has 16 residues. Trimming removed 5 bases from V and 2 bases from J, with 17 bases in between. The V gene's germline CDR1 is MNHEY and CDR2 SMNVEV (reference sequence). CDR3 in amino acids: CASSQKPRDNTDTQYF. In DNA, the CDR3 is TGTGCCAGCAGTCAGAAACCCCGGGATAACACAGATACGCAGTATTTT.

This sequence joins TRBV10-3 and TRBJ1-2, with 10 bases identical to TRBD1. The J segment lost 5 bases and the V segment lost 4 bases, leaving 7 bases of the junction unmatched. Germline-derived CDR1 and CDR2 are ENHRY and SYGVKD. CDR3 size: 15 residues. CDR3 amino acids: CAISGDRGAEYGYTF. The CDR3 DNA reads TGTGCCATCAGTGGGGACAGGGGAGCGGAGTATGGCTACACCTTC.

This clonotype was detected only a few times. The chain has TRBV3-1 and TRBJ1-1; no reliable D call. From germline, CDR1 is LGHDT and CDR2 YNNKEL (reference sequence). V lost 5 bases and J 4 bases, leaving 11 bases between the germline ends. This CDR3 is built from 13 residues. The CDR3 DNA is TGTGCCAGCAGCTTGATTGTTGGCACTGAAGCTTTCTTT. Amino acid sequence: CASSLIVGTEAFF. Full variable domain (rest looked up from reference TRBV3-1 and TRBJ1-1): DTAVSQTPKYLVTQMGNDKSIKCEQNLGHDTMYWYKQDSKKFLKIMFSYNNKELIINETVPNRFSPKSPDKAHLNLHINSLELGDSAVYFCASSLIVGTEAFFGQGTRLTVV.

This clonotype showed up many times. The chain combines TRBV7-7 with TRBJ2-5; 12 bases align to TRBD2. Germline CDR1 and CDR2: SSHAT and FNYEAQ (reference sequence). With V trimmed by 5 bases and J by 2 bases, 6 bases remained unmatched. The CDR3 spans 16 residues. The CDR3 protein is CASSTGLAGTQETQYF. For the CDR3, the DNA is TGTGCCAGCAGCACCGGACTAGCGGGGACTCAAGAGACCCAGTACTTC.

The V gene is TRBV11-2, the J gene TRBJ2-3, with TRBD2 matching 14 bases. CDR3 length: 19 amino acids. After removal of 4 bases from V and 6 bases from J, the junction contained 15 bases not matched to a gene. Per germline, CDR1 SGHAT and CDR2 FQNNGV. Written as DNA, the CDR3 is TGTGCCAGCAGCTCCATATATCGACTAGCGGGAGGGCCTACGGATACGCAGTATTTT. Amino acid sequence: CASSSIYRLAGGPTDTQYF.

In this sample, this clonotype turned up many times. V gene TRBV5-1 combines with J gene TRBJ2-1; no firm D call. The CDR3 covers 16 residues. Deletions cut 3 bases from V and 5 bases from J, with 18 bases between. Germline V gene lookup returns CDR1 SGHRS and CDR2 YFSETQ. The CDR3 bases are TGCGCCAGCAGCTCGACGGGTGCCCCTGGGAACAATGAGCAGTTCTTC. Translation: CASSSTGAPGNNEQFF.

This clonotype turned up a few times. This chain connects TRBV2 to TRBJ2-7; weak D call: TRBD2 (6 bases). Germline V gene lookup returns CDR1 SNHLY and CDR2 FYNNEI. V dropped 4 bases and J dropped 5 bases, with 9 bases sitting between them. CDR3 length: 12 residues. This CDR3 is CASSARGNEQYV. As DNA, the CDR3 is TGTGCCAGCAGTGCGCGGGGTAACGAGCAGTACGTC.

At least ten counts were recorded for this clonotype. At one end the junction does not follow the germline gene, possibly because of a read error. The chain uses TRBV5-1 and TRBJ2-2; D assignment may be TRBD1 or TRBD2 (5 bases each). The CDR3 is 15 residues long. The germline CDR1 and CDR2 sequences are SGHRS and YFSETQ. The chain's CDR3 is CASSLGTVNTGELFF. DNA of the CDR3: TGTGCCAGCAGTTTAGGGACGGTGAACACCGGGGAGCTGTTTTTT. The full variable domain, in which reference TRBV5-1 and TRBJ2-2 provide the parts outside the CDR3, is KAGVTQTPRYLIKTRGQQVTLSCSPISGHRSVSWYQQTPGQGLQFLFEYFSETQRNKGNFPGRFSGRQFSNSRSEMNVSTLELGDSALYLCASSLGTVNTGELFFGEGSRLTVL.

The chain has TRBV14 and TRBJ2-7; weak D call: TRBD1 (6 bases). Germline lookup yields CDR1 SGHDN and CDR2 FVKESK. Trimming removed 4 bases from V and 5 bases from J, with 15 bases in between. This CDR3 is built from 14 residues. CDR3 sequence reads: CASSPGQKKNEQYF. The DNA of the CDR3 is TGTGCCAGCAGCCCCGGACAGAAGAAAAACGAGCAGTACTTC.

This clonotype was seen a handful of times. The chain is built from TRBV11-2 and TRBJ2-3, with 10 bases identical to TRBD2. Germline-derived CDR1 and CDR2 are SGHAT and FQNNGV. The CDR3 length is 18 residues. V lost 5 bases and J lost 1; bases outside the gene matches: 12. CDR3 loop: CASSTYGLAGVGTDTQYF. As DNA, the CDR3 is TGTGCCAGCAGCACTTATGGGCTAGCGGGAGTCGGCACAGATACGCAGTATTTT.

This clonotype showed up just a few times. The chain combines TRBV29-1 with TRBJ2-2; perhaps TRBD2 as D (6 bases). The germline V and J ends were trimmed by 8 bases and 6 bases, with 13 bases remaining between them. CDR3 length: 12 amino acids. Per the germline V gene, CDR1 is SQVTM and CDR2 is ANQGSEA. CDR3 bases: TGCAGCACTCGTGGGGGGTCCGGGGAGCTGTTTTTT. Protein sequence: CSTRGGSGELFF.

This chain connects TRBV11-3 to TRBJ2-2; tentative D call: TRBD1 (5 bases). This CDR3 region has 15 residues. Germline-derived CDR1 and CDR2 are SGHNT and YENEEA. The germline V and J ends were trimmed by 5 bases and 6 bases, with 16 bases remaining between them. CDR3 amino acids: CASSPQGTYSGELFF. CDR3 DNA: TGTGCCAGCAGCCCGCAGGGTACTTATTCCGGGGAGCTGTTTTTT.

With respect to this clonotype: This could be a read error, since a much larger clone is one nucleotide away. The chain is built from TRBV24-1 and TRBJ2-1; 7 nucleotides line up with TRBD1. From germline, CDR1 is KGHDR and CDR2 SFDVKD. This CDR3 contains 16 residues. Trimming at V came to 3 bases and at J to 6 bases, leaving 10 bases not matched to a gene. CDR3 DNA sequence: TGTGCCACCAGTGATGCGACAGGGAACCAATTCAATGAGCAGTTCTTC. Residues: CATSDATGNQFNEQFF.

This clonotype was counted only a few times. The chain employs TRBV12-3 or TRBV12-4 and TRBJ1-1; 9 bases map to TRBD1. V lost 3 bases to trimming and J lost 6 bases; unmatched junction nucleotides: 11. CDR3 length equals 16 residues. CDR3 sequence (DNA): TGTGCCAGCAGTTTTAACACAGGGGGCTCTCGCGCTGAAGCTTTCTTT. This gives the protein CASSFNTGGSRAEAFF.

There are many counts of this clonotype. The CDR3 DNA sequence: TGCGCCAGCAGCTTGGGGGACGGCACAGATACGCAGTATTTT. It translates to CASSLGDGTDTQYF. This sequence joins TRBV5-1 and TRBJ2-3, with D perhaps given as TRBD1 or TRBD2 (5 bases each). This CDR3 contains 14 residues. Germline V gene data show CDR1 as SGHRS and CDR2 as YFSETQ. The germline V and J ends were trimmed by 0 bases and 1 base, with 6 bases remaining between them.

The gene calls are TRBV10-1 and TRBJ2-5; the D call may be TRBD1 or TRBD2 (6 bases each). CDR1 and CDR2 (germline): WNHNN, SYGVQD (reference sequence). CDR3 size: 14 residues. V lost 2 bases and J lost 4, with 11 bases in between. The CDR3 spells CASSEGGPPETQYF. The CDR3, as DNA: TGCGCCAGCAGTGAGGGGGGGCCCCCAGAGACCCAGTACTTC.

This clonotype was observed many times. The chain carries TRBV4-1 and TRBJ2-3; no clear D. V was cut by 1 base and J by 2 bases, with 4 bases left in between. The CDR3 is 13 amino acids. Per the germline V gene, CDR1 is MGHRA and CDR2 is YSYEKL. The CDR3 loop is CASSQGPTDTQYF. The DNA of the CDR3 is TGCGCCAGCAGCCAAGGTCCCACAGATACGCAGTATTTT.

This clonotype was seen more than once but under ten times. J is TRBJ2-7 and V is TRBV5-1; TRBD1 aligns across 8 bases. Trimming cost V 5 bases and J 3 bases; bases outside gene matches: 1. Germline CDR1 SGHRS, CDR2 YFSETQ. The length of the CDR3 is 12 residues. This CDR3 is CASRTGDYEQYF. In DNA, the CDR3 is TGCGCCAGCAGGACAGGGGACTACGAGCAGTACTTC.

This chain connects TRBV12-3 or TRBV12-4 to TRBJ2-1; 16 nucleotides match TRBD2. This CDR3 has 18 amino acids. V lost 3 bases and J lost 9; bases outside the gene matches: 11. The chain's CDR3 is CASSFDGTSGRARGEQFF. CDR3 nucleotide sequence: TGTGCCAGCAGTTTTGACGGGACTAGCGGGAGGGCCCGCGGTGAGCAGTTCTTC.

This clonotype was detected only a few times. The chain combines TRBV20-1 with TRBJ1-3; D remains unclear. The CDR3 length is 16 residues. Germline loops: CDR1 DFQATT, CDR2 SNEGSKA (reference sequence). V lost 6 bases and J lost 0, with 18 bases in between. The CDR3 region is CSATDVGGSSGNTIYF. CDR3 bases: TGCAGTGCGACCGACGTTGGTGGAAGCTCTGGAAACACCATATATTTT.

This clonotype was observed a handful of times. V is TRBV6-1 and J is TRBJ2-7; 7 bases map to TRBD1. V dropped 6 bases and J dropped 5; count of bases not matched to a gene: 13. This CDR3 spans 15 amino acids. CDR1 and CDR2 from the germline V gene are MNHNS and SASEGT. CDR3 DNA sequence: TGTGCCAGCAGGCCCCCCGACAGGGTACGGGACGAGCAGTACTTC. This translates into CASRPPDRVRDEQYF.

Of note for this clonotype: One junction end disagrees with the germline gene, perhaps due to a read error. The chain combines TRBV28 with TRBJ2-7; TRBD1 might be the D (6 bases). CDR3 length: 15 residues. Germline CDR1 and CDR2: MDHEN and SYDVKM. The CDR3: CASRGQSIASYELYF. The CDR3 nucleotides are TGTGCCAGCAGAGGACAGTCTATCGCCTCCTACGAGCTGTACTTC.

This clonotype was observed at least ten times. This rearrangement joins TRBV7-9 to TRBJ2-4, with TRBD1 as a possible D gene (6 bases). This CDR3 region has 14 residues. Trimming stripped 5 bases from V and 9 bases from J, with 17 bases between. CDR1 SEHNR and CDR2 FQNEAQ come from the germline V gene (reference sequence). In DNA, the CDR3 is TGTGCCAGCAGCACCGGGACACCTCCGCGCATTCAGTACTTC. Translated: CASSTGTPPRIQYF.

The chain recombines TRBV11-2 with TRBJ2-7; D is possibly TRBD1 or TRBD2 (5 bases each). This CDR3 contains 13 residues. The V and J ends lost 5 bases and 2 bases respectively, with 10 bases between them. Per germline, CDR1 SGHAT and CDR2 FQNNGV. The CDR3 loop reads CASSRGVTYEQYF. CDR3 DNA sequence: TGTGCCAGCAGCCGGGGCGTGACCTACGAGCAGTACTTC. Based on the CDR3 plus reference TRBV11-2 and TRBJ2-7, the full variable domain is EAGVAQSPRYKIIEKRQSVAFWCNPISGHATLYWYQQILGQGPKLLIQFQNNGVVDDSQLPKDRFSAERLKGVDSTLKIQPAKLEDSAVYLCASSRGVTYEQYFGPGTRLTVT.

This clonotype was seen only a few times. The gene calls are TRBV12-3 or TRBV12-4 and TRBJ2-7; D assignment may be TRBD1 or TRBD2 (5 bases each). The V gene lost 6 bases and the J gene lost 0 bases, with 15 bases spanning the gap. The CDR3 is 15 amino acids. CDR3 DNA sequence: TGTGCCAGCAGCTGGGGACCGGTTAGCTCCTACGAGCAGTACTTC. Translating it yields CASSWGPVSSYEQYF.

This clonotype was counted ten times or more. This chain links TRBV6-2 or TRBV6-3 with TRBJ2-7; D remains ambiguous. CDR3 length: 12 amino acids. V was cut by 2 bases and J by 6 bases, with 8 bases left in between. The V gene's germline CDR1 is MNHEY and CDR2 SVGEGT. CDR3 in DNA: TGTGCCAGCAGTTACCGCCTTCGCGAGCAGTACTTC. It yields the protein CASSYRLREQYF.

This clonotype appeared a few times. The rearrangement joins TRBV7-9 to TRBJ1-1; D is undetermined. V was pared by 3 bases and J by 3 bases, with 11 bases between. Germline V gives CDR1 SEHNR, CDR2 FQNEAQ (reference sequence). The CDR3 extends over 14 amino acids. CDR3 nucleotide sequence: TGTGCCAGCAGCTTGGCAGGACCGTACACTGAAGCTTTCTTT. It is translated as CASSLAGPYTEAFF. Full variable domain (outside the CDR3, taken from reference TRBV7-9 and TRBJ1-1): DTGVSQNPRHKITKRGQNVTFRCDPISEHNRLYWYRQTLGQGPEFLTYFQNEAQLEKSRLLSDRFSAERPKGSFSTLEIQRTEQGDSAMYLCASSLAGPYTEAFFGQGTRLTVV.

The table lists this clonotype with a few counts. The chain uses TRBV20-1 and TRBJ2-1; 10 bases line up with TRBD2. The CDR3 contains 14 residues. With 5 bases clipped from V and 5 bases from J, the junction kept 6 bases outside the gene matches. The germline V gene encodes CDR1 DFQATT and CDR2 SNEGSKA (reference sequence). For the CDR3, the DNA is TGCAGTGCTCAGACTAGCGGGCAGAACAATGAGCAGTTCTTC. Translating gives CSAQTSGQNNEQFF.

V gene TRBV20-1 combines with J gene TRBJ2-3, with D possibly being TRBD2 (6 bases). This CDR3 has 16 amino acids. Trimming took 5 bases from V and 8 from J, leaving 26 bases between them. The V gene's germline CDR1 is DFQATT and CDR2 SNEGSKA (reference sequence). Written as DNA, the CDR3 is TGCAGTGCTTGCGGGTTGGTAGCCGACACGGGGGTTACGCAGTATTTT. Encoded protein: CSACGLVADTGVTQYF.